This TCR beta chain was identified during a study of blood T cell repertoires in COVID-19. This clone was picked up a small number of times. CDR3 size: 14 residues. The V and J ends lost 6 bases and 1 base, in that order; junction bases with no gene match: 5. From germline, CDR1 is MNHEY and CDR2 SVGAGI. Clones were sequenced by immunoSEQ multiplex PCR, and TCRdb holds only the in-frame ones, with some missing. The sample includes about 47,000 clones, about 63% of them seen just once. Sequencing was performed on peripheral blood. The receptor was isolated from a woman aged 70-85 years with acute or convalescent COVID-19. The V gene is TRBV6-5, the J gene TRBJ2-7; 8 nucleotides align to TRBD2. The CDR3 nucleotides are TGTGCCAGCAGGAGGCGGGAGGAATCCTACGAGCAGTACTTC. Protein: CASRRREESYEQYF.